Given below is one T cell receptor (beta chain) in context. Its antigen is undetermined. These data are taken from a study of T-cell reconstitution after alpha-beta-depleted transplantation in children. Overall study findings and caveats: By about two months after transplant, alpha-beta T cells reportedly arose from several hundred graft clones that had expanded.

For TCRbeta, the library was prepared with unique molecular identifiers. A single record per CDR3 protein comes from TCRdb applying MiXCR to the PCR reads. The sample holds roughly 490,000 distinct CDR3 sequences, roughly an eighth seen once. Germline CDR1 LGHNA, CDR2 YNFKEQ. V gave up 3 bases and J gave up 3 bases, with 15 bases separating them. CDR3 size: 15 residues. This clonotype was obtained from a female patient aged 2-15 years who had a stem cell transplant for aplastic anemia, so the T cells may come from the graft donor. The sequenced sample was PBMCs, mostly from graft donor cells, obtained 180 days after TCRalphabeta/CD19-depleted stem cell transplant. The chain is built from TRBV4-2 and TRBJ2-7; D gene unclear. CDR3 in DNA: TGTGCCAGCAGCCAGGCCGGGCCTCCTGACTACGAGCAGTACTTC. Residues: CASSQAGPPDYEQYF.